The 3 T cell receptor beta chains below were found in one sample sequenced in a study of vaccination and CD4 T cells after COVID-19. The assay that was used to sequence DNA from cultured CD4+ T cells was the Oncomine TCR Beta short-read assay. TCRdb itself ran the PCR reads through MiXCR, one entry per CDR3 protein. The table records about 9,900 distinct CDR3 sequences, 34% of them present only once. Treatment reported: approximately 9-day PBMC culture with coronavirus spike peptide pools or control peptides (ViraFEST assay). CD4+ T lymphocytes from the unexposed donor were collected before the COVID-19 pandemic (2011-2018). No cognate antigen is known for these TCRs. Specimen: CD4+ T cells from blood, cultured in vitro. The receptor set was obtained from a human donor in good health.

This clonotype was recorded a few times. The chain has TRBV7-9 and TRBJ1-5, with 9 bases identical to TRBD1. Germline V gives CDR1 SEHNR, CDR2 FQNEAQ (reference sequence). The trim removed 5 bases at V and 0 bases at J, leaving 2 bases unmatched. The CDR3 length is 15 residues. CDR3 nucleotides: TGTGCCAGCAGCCGGACAGGGGATAGCAATCAGCCCCAGCATTTT. Residues: CASSRTGDSNQPQHF. Combining the CDR3 with reference TRBV7-9 and TRBJ1-5 gives the whole variable domain DTGVSQNPRHKITKRGQNVTFRCDPISEHNRLYWYRQTLGQGPEFLTYFQNEAQLEKSRLLSDRFSAERPKGSFSTLEIQRTEQGDSAMYLCASSRTGDSNQPQHFGDGTRLSIL.

The CDR3: CASSSVAGVTGELFF. As DNA, the CDR3 is TGTGCCAGCAGTTCCGTAGCGGGGGTGACCGGGGAGCTGTTTTTT. The V call is TRBV6-5, the J call TRBJ2-2; 9 bases are shared with TRBD2. Unmatched junction bases numbered 5, after V lost 4 bases and J lost 5 bases. The CDR3 sequence is 15 residues long. The germline CDR1 and CDR2 sequences are MNHEY and SVGAGI.

V gene TRBV10-3 combines with J gene TRBJ1-2, with TRBD1 as a possible D gene (5 bases). The CDR3 extends over 14 amino acids. Looked up from germline, CDR1 is ENHRY and CDR2 is SYGVKD. V was trimmed by 3 bases and J by 5 bases, leaving 13 bases between them. This CDR3 reads CAISEQVGPYGYTF. As DNA, the CDR3 is TGTGCCATCAGTGAACAGGTTGGGCCTTATGGCTACACCTTC.